Listed below are T cell receptor beta chains from one sample, sequenced in a study of identical twins. TCRdb reprocessed the 5' RACE reads with MiXCR, giving one entry per CDR3 protein. The sample records 200,000 to 250,000 distinct CDR3 sequences, around 6.8% being singletons. These data were also reused for a study on yellow fever vaccine responses in identical twins.

Specimen: memory (CD45RO+) T cells sorted from blood. These receptors all come from a woman under 30 in good health. Both conserved end residues are part of each CDR3. A D gene is named only where the DNA matches it firmly. Not every row has a clone size; where given, it reads once, few, many or a size class.

j_call	v_call	cdr3_length	clone_size	d_call	cdr3_nt	cdr3_aa
TRBJ2-3	TRBV7-3	14	few	-	TGTGCCAGCAGCGACGGGGGGCCTGGAGATACGCAGTATTTT	CASSDGGPGDTQYF
TRBJ2-3	TRBV12-3/TRBV12-4	15	many	TRBD1	TGTGCCAGCAGTTTGACAGGGTCGTTTGCAGATACGCAGTATTTT	CASSLTGSFADTQYF
TRBJ2-1	TRBV11-2	16	-	TRBD2	TGTGCCAGCAGCCTTCGACTAGCGGGCTCCTACAATGAGCAGTTCTTC	CASSLRLAGSYNEQFF
TRBJ2-2	TRBV28	18	-	TRBD1	TGTGCCAGCAGCTCCGAGCGCGGCAGACAGGGATGGGGCGGGGAGCTGTTTTTT	CASSSERGRQGWGGELFF
TRBJ2-2	TRBV11-2	13	many	-	TGTGCCAGCAGCCCGCAAGGCACCGGGGAGCTGTTTTTT	CASSPQGTGELFF
TRBJ2-7	TRBV25-1	15	many	TRBD1	TGTGCCAGCAGTGCGCGACAGGGCCTCTCCTACGAGCAGTACTTC	CASSARQGLSYEQYF
TRBJ2-7	TRBV6-5	14	-	TRBD1	TGTGCCAGCAGTTTCCGGGACAGGGGTGACGAGCAGTACTTC	CASSFRDRGDEQYF
TRBJ2-7	TRBV6-1	14	few	TRBD1	TGTGCCAGCAGTCCGGGACAGGGCCGCGGGGAGCAGTACTTC	CASSPGQGRGEQYF
TRBJ1-5	TRBV7-9	13	many	TRBD1	TGTGCCAGCAGCTTTACAGGGGCTCAGCCCCAGCATTTT	CASSFTGAQPQHF
TRBJ1-3	TRBV5-1	14	many	-	TGCGCCAGCAGCTTCGGGGGTACTGGAAACACCATATATTTT	CASSFGGTGNTIYF
TRBJ1-5	TRBV12-3/TRBV12-4	16	many	-	TGTGCCAGCAGTAGAGAGATGGGTTTGAGCAATCAGCCCCAGCATTTT	CASSREMGLSNQPQHF
TRBJ2-3	TRBV5-6	17	-	TRBD2	TGTGCCAGCAGCATACAAACGGGACTAGCGGTAAGAGATACGCAGTATTTT	CASSIQTGLAVRDTQYF
TRBJ2-7	TRBV6-5	14	few	-	TGTGCCAGCAGTTATCTCGAGATTAGATACGAGCAGTACTTC	CASSYLEIRYEQYF
TRBJ1-6	TRBV7-2	15	many	-	TGTGCCAGCAGCTTGGGGGCAGGGATGAATTCACCCCTCCACTTT	CASSLGAGMNSPLHF
TRBJ2-7	TRBV12-3/TRBV12-4	15	few	-	TGTGCCAGCAGTTTGGTCCCAGCGAGCAGGGGCGAGCAGTACTTC	CASSLVPASRGEQYF
TRBJ1-3	TRBV5-5	15	-	-	TGTGCCAGCAGCCTAACAGGGAGCTCTGGAAACACCATATATTTT	CASSLTGSSGNTIYF
TRBJ2-7	TRBV6-5	15	-	TRBD1	TGTGCCAGCAGTTACTCAGGGACAGGGGGCTACGAGCAGTACTTC	CASSYSGTGGYEQYF
TRBJ2-2	TRBV7-3	13	many	-	TGTGCCAGCAGCTTAACGCAGGGATGGGAGCTGTTTTTT	CASSLTQGWELFF
TRBJ1-4	TRBV20-1	13	few	-	TGCAGTGCTCGGGGGACAACTAATGAAAAACTGTTTTTT	CSARGTTNEKLFF
TRBJ1-1	TRBV7-9	14	few	TRBD1	TGTGCCAGCAGCCAGACAGGGAGGGACACTGAAGCTTTCTTT	CASSQTGRDTEAFF
TRBJ2-7	TRBV6-5	13	few	-	TGTGCCAGCACTTTCCCAGGGGTTTACGAGCAGTACTTC	CASTFPGVYEQYF
TRBJ2-7	TRBV4-1	16	few	TRBD1	TGCGCCAGCAGCCAAGTAATTAGACAGGGGAGGCACGAGCAGTACTTC	CASSQVIRQGRHEQYF
TRBJ2-1	TRBV11-1	18	-	TRBD1	TGTGCCAGCAGCCTAGATGGTGGGACAGGGCTTTTCCCTAATGAGCAGTTCTTC	CASSLDGGTGLFPNEQFF
TRBJ2-6	TRBV24-1	13	-	-	TGTGCCACCGGGGAGAGTGGGGCCAACGTCCTGACTTTC	CATGESGANVLTF
TRBJ2-7	TRBV28	14	-	-	TGTGCCAGCAGTTTAATAGGGGTAGCGTACGAGCAGTACTTC	CASSLIGVAYEQYF
TRBJ2-7	TRBV29-1	15	few	-	TGCAGCGTTGAATCCCAGGTCCCTTTTTTCTACGAGCAGTACTTC	CSVESQVPFFYEQYF
TRBJ1-1	TRBV6-5	14	many	-	TGTGCCAGCAGTTCCCTATCAAGAAACACTGAAGCTTTCTTT	CASSSLSRNTEAFF
TRBJ2-1	TRBV12-5	15	few	-	TGTGCTAGTGGTTCCCACGGGAGGGGGCTGTATGAGCAGTTCTTC	CASGSHGRGLYEQFF
TRBJ2-2	TRBV6-1	16	few	-	TGTGCCAGCAAGAAGCGGACCCGGAACGGCACCGGGGAGCTGTTTTTT	CASKKRTRNGTGELFF
TRBJ2-5	TRBV29-1	12	few	-	TGCAGCGTCATACCATCGGGTCAGACCCAGTACTTC	CSVIPSGQTQYF
TRBJ2-3	TRBV7-2	12	-	-	TGTGCCAGCAGCTTAGCGAGAGATACGCAGTATTTT	CASSLARDTQYF
TRBJ2-3	TRBV6-2/TRBV6-3	14	few	TRBD2	TGTGCCATTAGCGGGAGGCCCAGCACAGATACGCAGTATTTT	CAISGRPSTDTQYF
TRBJ2-7	TRBV29-1	13	many	TRBD1	TGCAGCGTTGCCCGGGACAGGGCTTTCGAGCAGTACTTC	CSVARDRAFEQYF
TRBJ1-2	TRBV7-2	15	many	-	TGTGCCAGCAGCTACACTGGGGCGGCTAACTATGGCTACACCTTC	CASSYTGAANYGYTF
TRBJ2-1	TRBV20-1	13	few	TRBD2	TGCAGTGCCCTAGCGGGAGTTTCCGATGAGCAGTTCTTC	CSALAGVSDEQFF
TRBJ2-7	TRBV6-2/TRBV6-3	15	-	-	TGTGCCAGCAGCAAAACTAGCCTTCTCTCCTACGAGCAGTACTTC	CASSKTSLLSYEQYF
TRBJ2-1	TRBV15	17	many	-	TGTGCCACCAGCAGAGGAAAGGGGCCACTGCCGAACAATGAGCAGTTCTTC	CATSRGKGPLPNNEQFF